The next 18 T cell receptor beta chains were all read from a single sample in a study of response to subunit inactivated influenza vaccine. TCRdb reanalysed the RT-PCR reads using MiXCR and keeps one entry per CDR3 protein. The sample lists a few hundred thousand distinct CDR3 sequences, approximately 11% occurring once. The input for sequencing was PBMCs from blood, taken more than 35 days after vaccination. The receptors derive from a middle-aged man who received an inactivated influenza vaccine.

The chain has TRBV5-1 and TRBJ2-7, with D perhaps TRBD1 (5 bases). The CDR3 loop spans 13 amino acids. From germline, CDR1 is SGHRS and CDR2 YFSETQ. Trimming stripped 2 bases from V and 2 bases from J, with 8 bases between. This CDR3 reads CASSFRQTYEQYF. The CDR3 DNA is TGCGCCAGCAGCTTTAGACAGACCTACGAGCAGTACTTC. The variable domain in full, completed from reference TRBV5-1 and TRBJ2-7, reads KAGVTQTPRYLIKTRGQQVTLSCSPISGHRSVSWYQQTPGQGLQFLFEYFSETQRNKGNFPGRFSGRQFSNSRSEMNVSTLELGDSALYLCASSFRQTYEQYFGPGTRLTVT.

This clonotype was seen only a few times. The chain employs TRBV20-1 and TRBJ1-5; D might be TRBD1 (5 bases). The CDR3 covers 13 residues. Trimming removed 4 bases at V and 5 bases at J, with 12 bases between. Germline lookup yields CDR1 DFQATT and CDR2 SNEGSKA (reference sequence). CDR3 sequence reads: CSAMQGVHQPQHF. The CDR3 DNA sequence: TGCAGTGCTATGCAGGGAGTACATCAGCCCCAGCATTTT.

This sequence joins TRBV20-1 and TRBJ2-3; possibly TRBD1 for D (7 bases). This CDR3 region has 14 residues. The germline V gene encodes CDR1 DFQATT and CDR2 SNEGSKA (reference sequence). Trimming took 2 bases from V and 4 from J, leaving 13 bases between them. CDR3 in amino acids: CSARHRRGADTQYF. Written as DNA, the CDR3 is TGCAGTGCTAGACATCGCAGGGGGGCAGATACGCAGTATTTT.

This clonotype was counted many times. The rearrangement links TRBV12-3 or TRBV12-4 to TRBJ2-1; D ambiguous. The length of the CDR3 is 13 residues. Trimming removed 8 bases at V and 1 base at J, with 9 bases between. As DNA, the CDR3 is TGTGCCAGCCGTCCCGGGTCCTACAATGAGCAGTTCTTC. It translates to CASRPGSYNEQFF.

This clonotype was seen more than once but under ten times. V is TRBV28 and J is TRBJ2-1; D is ambiguous. Trimming cost V 2 bases and J 3 bases, with 8 bases left between them. Germline-derived CDR1 and CDR2 are MDHEN and SYDVKM. CDR3 length: 14 residues. The CDR3 DNA reads TGTGCCAGCAGTTTAGATGTCTTCTACAATGAGCAGTTCTTC. Its translation: CASSLDVFYNEQFF.

The V and J genes are TRBV6-5 and TRBJ2-3, with TRBD1 matching over 7 bases. Trimming took 2 bases from V and 1 from J; bases not matched to a gene: 3. Germline V gene lookup returns CDR1 MNHEY and CDR2 SVGAGI. The CDR3 has 15 amino acids. The CDR3, as DNA: TGTGCCAGCAGTTACAGGGGGCCGGGCACAGATACGCAGTATTTT. Its translation: CASSYRGPGTDTQYF.

The gene calls are TRBV7-2 and TRBJ2-1; D not resolved. The CDR3 contains 14 residues. Germline-derived CDR1 and CDR2 are SGHTA and FQGNSA. Trimming removed 0 bases at V and 5 bases at J, with 8 bases between. The DNA of the CDR3 is TGTGCCAGCAGCTTAGCGGGTCAACACAATGAGCAGTTCTTC. Amino acids: CASSLAGQHNEQFF.

This clonotype has more than one count but fewer than ten. The chain uses TRBV6-5 and TRBJ1-1, with a possible D match to TRBD1 (6 bases). Germline loops: CDR1 MNHEY, CDR2 SVGAGI. V lost 4 bases and J 6 bases, leaving 18 bases between the germline ends. There are 15 residues in the CDR3. The CDR3: CASSLQGQAVAEAFF. In nucleotides, the CDR3 is TGTGCCAGCAGTTTACAGGGTCAGGCGGTAGCTGAAGCTTTCTTT.

There are many counts of this clonotype. Here the CDR3 reads CASGVQGPLPYEQYF. Here the CDR3 DNA reads TGTGCCAGCGGTGTACAGGGGCCGCTGCCCTACGAGCAGTACTTC. V and J are TRBV12-3 or TRBV12-4 and TRBJ2-7, with TRBD1 matching over 7 bases. The J segment lost 2 bases and the V segment lost 8 bases, leaving 12 bases of the junction unmatched. CDR3 size: 15 residues.

In this sample, this clonotype turned up a few times. Here the CDR3 reads CASSLRFSADTQYF. The DNA for the CDR3 is TGTGCCAGCAGCCTAAGGTTTTCCGCAGATACGCAGTATTTT. The chain couples TRBV12-3 or TRBV12-4 to TRBJ2-3; no definite D call. The CDR3 extends over 14 amino acids. V lost 6 bases and J lost 4, with 14 bases in between.

This clonotype was counted a few times. CDR3 sequence: CASSLTGFGNTEAFF. Here the CDR3 DNA reads TGTGCCAGCAGCTTAACAGGTTTTGGGAACACTGAAGCTTTCTTT. This chain joins TRBV7-9 and TRBJ1-1; perhaps TRBD1 as D (5 bases). The germline V and J ends were trimmed by 2 bases and 1 base, with 11 bases remaining between them. The CDR3 contains 15 residues. Germline CDR1 SEHNR, CDR2 FQNEAQ (reference sequence).

This clonotype was counted a few times. This chain joins TRBV20-1 and TRBJ2-3; TRBD2 aligns across 10 bases. Germline CDR1 DFQATT, CDR2 SNEGSKA (reference sequence). The junction had 8 bases not matched to a gene; V was cut back by 3 bases and J by 2 bases. CDR3 length equals 16 residues. In nucleotides, the CDR3 is TGCAGTGCTAGGATTAGCGGGGGGCCCAACACAGATACGCAGTATTTT. Amino acids: CSARISGGPNTDTQYF.

This clonotype was observed at least ten times. V is TRBV12-3 or TRBV12-4 and J is TRBJ2-7; D is ambiguous. This CDR3 is built from 12 residues. Trimming removed 2 bases from V and 3 bases from J, with 5 bases in between. CDR3 coding DNA: TGTGCCAGCAGTTTAATTGGCTACGAGCAGTACTTC. Translation gives CASSLIGYEQYF.

This clonotype turned up a few times. V is TRBV4-2 and J is TRBJ1-5, with D tentatively TRBD1 (5 bases). The ends were cut back, 5 bases at V and 3 bases at J, with 14 bases in the middle. Germline V gives CDR1 LGHNA, CDR2 YNFKEQ. The CDR3 runs 15 residues. The CDR3 bases are TGTGCCAGCAGCGAAGGCAGGGCTAACAATCAGCCCCAGCATTTT. It codes for CASSEGRANNQPQHF.

The gene calls are TRBV10-3 and TRBJ2-3; possibly TRBD2 for D (6 bases). CDR3 length: 16 residues. Germline assignment: CDR1 ENHRY and CDR2 SYGVKD. Trimming removed 2 bases at V and 1 base at J, with 13 bases between. The chain's CDR3 is CAISEGGGIGTDTQYF. The CDR3 DNA reads TGTGCCATCAGTGAGGGTGGCGGGATCGGCACAGATACGCAGTATTTT.

The chain has TRBV3-1 and TRBJ2-1; TRBD1 aligns across 9 bases. The germline CDR1 and CDR2 sequences are LGHDT and YNNKEL (reference sequence). This CDR3 is built from 17 residues. Losses at the gene ends were 3 bases for V and 4 bases for J; bases not matched to a gene: 10. Here the CDR3 DNA reads TGTGCCAGCAGCCACATAGGACAGGGGCGGAATTACAATGAGCAGTTCTTC. It yields the protein CASSHIGQGRNYNEQFF.

Many counts were recorded for this clonotype. This chain uses TRBV4-3 with TRBJ2-5, with TRBD2 as a possible D gene (6 bases). This CDR3 is 14 amino acids long. Germline CDR1 reads LGHNA; CDR2 reads YSLEER. Trimming took 3 bases from V and 5 from J, leaving 13 bases between them. CDR3 protein: CASSQSGFRETQYF. The CDR3 DNA follows: TGCGCCAGCAGCCAGAGCGGGTTTCGGGAGACCCAGTACTTC.

This clonotype was detected a few times. The DNA of the CDR3 is TGTGCCAGCAGCTTCCGGACAGGTGGTGGGGGTGAGCAGTTCTTC. Amino acid sequence: CASSFRTGGGGEQFF. The genes are TRBV7-2 and TRBJ2-1, with 7 bases lining up with TRBD1. Germline V CDR1 and CDR2: SGHTA, FQGNSA. V lost 3 bases and J lost 9; bases outside the gene matches: 11. The CDR3 is 15 amino acids.